This is a list of T cell receptor beta chains from one sample in a study of early T cells in non-severe SARS-CoV-2 infection. TCRdb itself ran the 5' RACE reads through MiXCR, one entry per CDR3 protein. The sample includes 90,000 to 130,000 distinct CDR3 sequences, 9.5% to 13% of them seen just once. Sample: whole blood. These receptors were obtained from an adult who was a healthcare worker with PCR-confirmed SARS-CoV-2 infection or an uninfected control (not recorded which). CDR3s include the opening cysteine and the closing phenylalanine or tryptophan. D genes are given only for firm matches. Expanded clones get a size class; other rows say once, few or many, or leave the size out.

clone size,V gene,J gene,D gene,CDR3 DNA,CDR3 protein
many,TRBV5-1,TRBJ2-4,NA,TGCGCCAGCAGCTTGGAAGCAGGTCTAGCCAAAAACATTCAGTACTTC,CASSLEAGLAKNIQYF
many,TRBV10-2,TRBJ2-3,NA,TGCGCCAGCATAGAGCGCGGGAACACAGATACGCAGTATTTT,CASIERGNTDTQYF
few,TRBV29-1,TRBJ2-1,TRBD1,TGCAGCGTCACAGGGGGCAATGAGCAGTTCTTC,CSVTGGNEQFF
NA,TRBV18,TRBJ2-1,TRBD2,TGTGCCAGCTCACCAAGCGGAAGCGGGAGCTCCTACAATGAGCAGTTCTTC,CASSPSGSGSSYNEQFF
many,TRBV5-4,TRBJ2-5,TRBD2,TGTGCCAGCAGCTTGGGGGGGAGGGTTCTAGCGAGTCAAGAGACCCAGTACTTC,CASSLGGRVLASQETQYF
few,TRBV2,TRBJ1-5,NA,TGTGCCAGCAGTGTTAGAAATGGACAGCCCCAGCATTTT,CASSVRNGQPQHF
many,TRBV21-1,TRBJ1-4,NA,TGTGCCAGCAGCAAACGAGACAGGGGCAAGAATGAAAAACTGTTTTTT,CASSKRDRGKNEKLFF
NA,TRBV3-1,TRBJ2-1,NA,TGTGCCAGCAGCCAAGATCCTAGCAGGTCCTACAATGAGCAGTTCTTC,CASSQDPSRSYNEQFF
NA,TRBV5-1,TRBJ2-1,NA,TGCGCCAGCAGCCCGCGACTAGAGTCAAGTGAGCAGTTCTTC,CASSPRLESSEQFF
many,TRBV20-1,TRBJ2-3,TRBD2,TGCAGTGCTAGAAGCTTGCAGCGGCTAGCGGGCGCAGATACGCAGTATTTT,CSARSLQRLAGADTQYF
NA,TRBV5-1,TRBJ1-6,NA,TGCGCCAGCAGCTTGGCCGGGGTTTCACCCCTCCACTTT,CASSLAGVSPLHF
few,TRBV2,TRBJ2-2,NA,TGTGCCAGCAGTGTCGAGCTCTACTCGATCACCGGGGAGCTGTTTTTT,CASSVELYSITGELFF
many,TRBV29-1,TRBJ2-1,NA,TGCAGCGGCGGACGGTCCAATGAGCAGTTCTTC,CSGGRSNEQFF
few,TRBV10-2,TRBJ2-7,TRBD1,TGCGCCAGCAGTAACGACAGGGCGAAGCAGTACTTC,CASSNDRAKQYF
NA,TRBV20-1,TRBJ1-1,NA,TGCAGTGCCGGGGATGCCACTGAAGCTTTCTTT,CSAGDATEAFF
NA,TRBV19,TRBJ2-1,TRBD2,TGTGCCAGTAACGGCGGTGCGGGCGGGAGTCCGTCCTACAATGAGCAGTTCTTC,CASNGGAGGSPSYNEQFF
NA,TRBV9,TRBJ2-1,NA,TGTGCCAGCAGCGGAGGCGTTAATGAGCAGTTCTTC,CASSGGVNEQFF
NA,TRBV4-1,TRBJ2-3,TRBD1,TGCGCCAGCAGCCAAGATCAGGGGGCCACAGATACGCAGTATTTT,CASSQDQGATDTQYF
many,TRBV6-6,TRBJ1-6,NA,TGTGCCAGCAGTTACTCTCGGGGGTATAATTCACCCCTCCACTTT,CASSYSRGYNSPLHF
few,TRBV11-2,TRBJ1-1,TRBD1,TGTGCCAGCAGCTTCCCGGACAGGCCGAACACTGAAGCTTTCTTT,CASSFPDRPNTEAFF
many,TRBV7-9,TRBJ1-1,NA,TGTGCCAGCAGCCCCTCGACACTAGAAGCTTTCTTT,CASSPSTLEAFF
many,TRBV5-1,TRBJ2-1,NA,TGCGCCAGCAGCCCGTCGAATCAGTACAATGAGCAGTTCTTC,CASSPSNQYNEQFF
few,TRBV19,TRBJ2-7,NA,TGTGCCAGTAGTATCCGCCTAACTTCCTACGAGCAGTACTTC,CASSIRLTSYEQYF
few,TRBV6-6,TRBJ2-2,NA,TGTGCCAGCAGTTACTCCGACGGGGAGCTGTTTTTT,CASSYSDGELFF
NA,TRBV7-2,TRBJ1-1,NA,TGTGCCAGCAGCCAAGGACAGATTGAAGCTTTCTTT,CASSQGQIEAFF
many,TRBV4-1,TRBJ1-1,NA,TGCGCCAGCAGCCCCGTCGGGGGCGCAAGGACTGAAGCTTTCTTT,CASSPVGGARTEAFF
NA,TRBV11-2,TRBJ2-4,TRBD2,TGTGCCAGCAGCCCCTTCCTAGCGGGAGGGCCCGGGGCCAAAAACATTCAGTACTTC,CASSPFLAGGPGAKNIQYF
few,TRBV28,TRBJ1-5,TRBD1,TGTGCCAGCAGACAGACAGGGTATAGCAATCAGCCCCAGCATTTT,CASRQTGYSNQPQHF
few,TRBV12-5,TRBJ1-1,NA,TGTGCTAGTGGTCCAACGACTATCCCGGCTGAAGCTTTCTTT,CASGPTTIPAEAFF
NA,TRBV29-1,TRBJ2-7,NA,TGCAGCGCTGCTAGGAGACTGTCCTACGAGCAGTACTTC,CSAARRLSYEQYF
NA,TRBV13,TRBJ1-6,NA,TGTGCCAGCAGCTTACATGCAGGTTATAATTCACCCCTCCACTTT,CASSLHAGYNSPLHF
many,TRBV12-3/TRBV12-4,TRBJ2-2,TRBD2,TGTGCCAGCAACCGGGGACTAGCGGGAGGGACCGGGGAGCTGTTTTTT,CASNRGLAGGTGELFF
few,TRBV18,TRBJ1-5,NA,TGTGCCAGCTCCCCAGGTTCAGGGAACGGTTATTATCAGCCCCAGCATTTT,CASSPGSGNGYYQPQHF
few,TRBV7-9,TRBJ2-3,NA,TGTGCCAGCAGCTGGGCTGCTAGCACAGATACGCAGTATTTT,CASSWAASTDTQYF
many,TRBV7-3,TRBJ2-2,TRBD2,TGTGCCAGCAGCTTAAAAGGACTAGCGGGAGTCACCGGGGAGCTGTTTTTT,CASSLKGLAGVTGELFF
NA,TRBV14,TRBJ1-1,NA,TGTGCCAGCAGCCTAGCCCCGGGGTCTATCGGTGAAGCTTTCTTT,CASSLAPGSIGEAFF
NA,TRBV27,TRBJ1-6,NA,TGTGCCAGCAGGGGCTCCTATAATTCACCCCTCCACTTT,CASRGSYNSPLHF